The 31 T cell receptor beta chains below come from one sample, sequenced in a study of blood T cell repertoires in COVID-19. Assay: immunoSEQ multiplex PCR; the TCRdb copy retains only in-frame clones and omits some. This table holds approximately 250,000 clones, around 83% found once. The sequenced material came from peripheral blood. The source is a woman aged 40-49 years who had recovered from COVID-19.

The rearrangement joins TRBV2 to TRBJ1-6, with TRBD1 as a possible D gene (5 bases). V lost 1 base and J lost 13, with 20 bases in between. Per the germline V gene, CDR1 is SNHLY and CDR2 is FYNNEI. The CDR3 runs to 16 residues. CDR3 bases: TGTGCCAGCAGTGAAGAGATCACGGACATTCTAATTCCCCTCCACTTT. Its translation: CASSEEITDILIPLHF. The full variable domain, in which reference TRBV2 and TRBJ1-6 provide the parts outside the CDR3, is EPEVTQTPSHQVTQMGQEVILRCVPISNHLYFYWYRQILGQKVEFLVSFYNNEISEKSEIFDDQFSVERPDGSNFTLKIRSTKLEDSAMYFCASSEEITDILIPLHFGNGTRLTVT.

This clone appeared a few times. The chain couples TRBV28 to TRBJ1-5; 8 nucleotides agree with TRBD1. The CDR3 length is 14 residues. CDR1 and CDR2 from the germline V gene are MDHEN and SYDVKM. V lost 6 bases and J lost 6; bases outside the gene matches: 7. This CDR3 is CASSLPRGRQPQHF. CDR3 nucleotide sequence: TGTGCCAGCAGCTTGCCCAGGGGGCGTCAGCCCCAGCATTTT.

The CDR3 coding sequence is TGCAGTGGGGGCCCATACAATGAGCAGTTCTTC. Its translation: CSGGPYNEQFF. J is TRBJ2-1 and V is TRBV20-1; TRBD1 is a possible D gene (5 bases). This CDR3 is built from 11 residues. Trimming removed 7 bases at V and 4 bases at J, with 8 bases between. Per the germline V gene, CDR1 is DFQATT and CDR2 is SNEGSKA (reference sequence).

The chain recombines TRBV6-6 with TRBJ1-2; 12 nucleotides match TRBD1. Germline-derived CDR1 and CDR2 are MNHNY and SVGAGI (reference sequence). This CDR3 region has 14 residues. V shed 8 bases, J shed 8 bases, and the junction held 9 bases outside the gene matches. CDR3 coding DNA: TGTGCCAGCGAACGAGGGACAGGGGGCGGCGGCTACACCTTC. Translating it yields CASERGTGGGGYTF.

The chain links TRBV11-2 to TRBJ1-2, with D unclear. This CDR3 region has 14 residues. Trimming cost V 5 bases and J 0 bases, with 10 bases left between them. The germline V gene encodes CDR1 SGHAT and CDR2 FQNNGV. The CDR3 reads CASSGLRTNYGYTF. In DNA, the CDR3 is TGTGCCAGCAGCGGACTTCGAACTAACTATGGCTACACCTTC.

V is TRBV7-2 and J is TRBJ2-2, with 9 bases that match TRBD2. Germline lookup yields CDR1 SGHTA and CDR2 FQGNSA. This CDR3 is built from 17 residues. V lost 1 base and J lost 0; bases outside the gene matches: 3. The CDR3 DNA is TGTGCCAGCAGCTTAGGGCTAGCGGGGACGAACACCGGGGAGCTGTTTTTT. Its translation is CASSLGLAGTNTGELFF.

The V and J genes are TRBV12-3 or TRBV12-4 and TRBJ1-1; D may be TRBD1 (5 bases). V was cut by 1 base and J by 7 bases, with 10 bases left in between. There are 13 residues in the CDR3. CDR3 DNA: TGTGCCAGCAGTTTAGTCCCGACAGATGAAGCTTTCTTT. Its translation: CASSLVPTDEAFF.

This clone occurred once. J is TRBJ2-7 and V is TRBV19, with D perhaps matching TRBD2 (6 bases). CDR3 length equals 14 residues. Trimming pared 5 bases from V and 7 bases from J, leaving 18 bases between. Germline V gene sequence: CDR1 LNHDA, CDR2 SQIVND (reference sequence). The CDR3 sequence: CASSPGLARGEQYF. DNA of the CDR3: TGTGCCAGTAGTCCCGGACTGGCCCGGGGGGAGCAGTACTTC.

This sequence joins TRBV6-5 and TRBJ2-7; possible D gene TRBD2, 5 bases. The CDR3 has 12 residues. The V end was cut by 7 bases, the J end by 3 bases, with 10 bases between. Germline loops: CDR1 MNHEY, CDR2 SVGAGI. CDR3 nucleotides: TGTGCCAGCAACCCCGGGGACTACGAGCAGTACTTC. Translating gives CASNPGDYEQYF.

There are a few counts of this clone. The chain links TRBV5-6 to TRBJ2-1; 9 nucleotides line up with TRBD1. The length of the CDR3 is 15 residues. Losses at the gene ends were 4 bases for V and 4 bases for J; bases not matched to a gene: 6. The V gene's germline CDR1 is SGHDT and CDR2 YYEEEE. The CDR3 spells CASSMGQGSYNEQFF. The CDR3 coding sequence is TGTGCCAGCAGCATGGGACAGGGTTCGTACAATGAGCAGTTCTTC.

CDR3 region: CASSQDIQTEAFF. The CDR3, as DNA: TGTGCCAGCAGCCAAGATATTCAGACTGAAGCTTTCTTT. V gene TRBV4-2 combines with J gene TRBJ1-1; D call uncertain. V lost 0 bases to trimming and J lost 5 bases, with 7 bases between them. The CDR3 has 13 amino acids. Germline V lookup: CDR1 LGHNA, CDR2 YNFKEQ.

V and J are TRBV5-1 and TRBJ1-4; TRBD1 might be the D (5 bases). V was trimmed by 0 bases and J by 4 bases, leaving 13 bases between them. Germline-derived CDR1 and CDR2 are SGHRS and YFSETQ. There are 16 residues in the CDR3. The CDR3 DNA follows: TGCGCCAGCAGCTTGGAGTTGGGGGGTCTTAATGAAAAACTGTTTTTT. This sequence encodes CASSLELGGLNEKLFF.

The sample holds one count of this clone. The chain combines TRBV19 with TRBJ1-1; the D gene is possibly TRBD1 (6 bases). CDR1 and CDR2 (germline): LNHDA, SQIVND (reference sequence). The ends were cut back, 10 bases at V and 3 bases at J, with 21 bases in the middle. The CDR3 has 15 amino acids. CDR3 DNA sequence: TGTGCCACAATCCCTGGCGGGGGCAGGCACACTGAAGCTTTCTTT. Its protein is CATIPGGGRHTEAFF.

The V call is TRBV9, the J call TRBJ1-1, with 9 bases identical to TRBD1. Trimming took 8 bases from V and 3 from J; bases not matched to a gene: 8. The CDR3 has 14 residues. CDR1 is SGDLS and CDR2 is YYNGEE in the germline V gene. CDR3 coding DNA: TGTGCCAGTGGATTGGGGGACAGGGACACTGAAGCTTTCTTT. Protein: CASGLGDRDTEAFF.

The gene calls are TRBV5-5 and TRBJ1-6; 7 bases match TRBD1. V dropped 0 bases and J dropped 9; count of bases not matched to a gene: 9. The germline gives CDR1 SGHKS, CDR2 YYEKEE (reference sequence). The CDR3 has 16 amino acids. CDR3 in DNA: TGTGCCAGCAGCTTGGAGGGTGGGGACAGAAGTTCACCCCTCCACTTT. Its translation: CASSLEGGDRSSPLHF.

The V and J genes are TRBV7-3 and TRBJ2-2; TRBD2 agrees at 7 bases. The CDR3 loop spans 15 amino acids. CDR1 and CDR2 (germline): SGHTA, FQGTGA. The ends lost 7 bases at V and 0 bases at J; junction bases unmatched: 5. DNA for the CDR3: TGTGCCAGCACGGGCGGGACTACGAACACCGGGGAGCTGTTTTTT. It specifies CASTGGTTNTGELFF.

There are a few counts of this clone. The J gene is TRBJ1-6, the V gene TRBV4-1; D unclear. The CDR3 sequence is 15 residues long. Germline V gene data show CDR1 as MGHRA and CDR2 as YSYEKL. The germline V and J ends were trimmed by 5 bases and 6 bases, with 14 bases remaining between them. The CDR3 DNA follows: TGCGCCAGCAGCGAAGTCCCGGGAGGTAATTCACCCCTCCACTTT. It yields the protein CASSEVPGGNSPLHF.

The V call is TRBV9, the J call TRBJ2-3, with TRBD2 matching over 7 bases. CDR1 SGDLS and CDR2 YYNGEE come from the germline V gene. The V segment lost 0 bases and the J segment 0 bases; nucleotides outside the gene matches: 4. The CDR3 contains 16 residues. CDR3 sequence: CASSVGLAESTDTQYF. DNA for the CDR3: TGTGCCAGCAGCGTAGGGCTAGCGGAAAGCACAGATACGCAGTATTTT.

This clone has only one observation. The chain carries TRBV10-3 and TRBJ1-5; 7 bases are shared with TRBD1. The V and J ends lost 10 bases and 2 bases, in that order; junction bases with no gene match: 8. CDR3 length: 14 residues. Germline V gives CDR1 ENHRY, CDR2 SYGVKD. As DNA, the CDR3 is TGTGCCACGAGGGATGACAGGGGCAATCAGCCCCAGCATTTT. Its translation is CATRDDRGNQPQHF.

V is TRBV1 and J is TRBJ2-1; the D call of TRBD2 is as the table states it, not checked on the DNA. TRBV1 is classified as a pseudogene. This CDR3 has 15 residues. The CDR3 DNA follows: TGCACCAGCAGCCAAGCGGGGGGGAATTACAATGAGCAGTTCTTC. It translates to CTSSQAGGNYNEQFF.

The chain links TRBV15 to TRBJ2-1; TRBD1 agrees at 8 bases. The V segment lost 5 bases and the J segment 6 bases; nucleotides outside the gene matches: 9. This CDR3 is 15 amino acids long. Germline values: CDR1 LNHNV, CDR2 YYDKDF (reference sequence). The CDR3 region is CATSDRQGIGNEQFF. CDR3 bases: TGTGCCACCAGCGATCGACAGGGGATCGGCAATGAGCAGTTCTTC.

The V gene is TRBV7-3, the J gene TRBJ2-7, with a tentative D call TRBD1 (6 bases). V lost 5 bases to trimming and J lost 6 bases, with 17 bases between them. Germline V gene data show CDR1 as SGHTA and CDR2 as FQGTGA. CDR3 length: 14 residues. The chain's CDR3 is CASSPGWTVSEQYF. DNA of the CDR3: TGTGCCAGCAGCCCGGGATGGACAGTTTCCGAGCAGTACTTC. The full variable domain, rest sourced from reference TRBV7-3 and TRBJ2-7, is GAGVSQTPSNKVTEKGKYVELRCDPISGHTALYWYRQSLGQGPEFLIYFQGTGAADDSGLPNDRFFAVRPEGSVSTLKIQRTERGDSAVYLCASSPGWTVSEQYFGPGTRLTVT.

The CDR3 region is CASSDIPGQGQAFF. DNA of the CDR3: TGTGCCAGCAGTGATATTCCGGGACAGGGCCAAGCTTTCTTT. This rearrangement joins TRBV7-3 to TRBJ1-1; TRBD1 matches at 9 bases. The V and J ends lost 6 bases and 9 bases, in that order; junction bases with no gene match: 11. The CDR3 has 14 amino acids. Germline V CDR1 and CDR2: SGHTA, FQGTGA.

The chain carries TRBV18 and TRBJ1-2; 7 bases match TRBD1. CDR3 length: 15 amino acids. Per the germline V gene, CDR1 is KGHSH and CDR2 is LQKENI. Germline trimming cut 2 bases from V and 8 bases from J; bases unmatched to any gene: 11. CDR3 in amino acids: CASSPRIGGAAGYTF. The CDR3 DNA reads TGTGCCAGCTCACCAAGGATAGGGGGCGCAGCAGGCTACACCTTC.

V usage is TRBV10-3 and J usage is TRBJ1-5, with a weak D call TRBD1 (5 bases). The CDR3 is 15 amino acids. Looked up from germline, CDR1 is ENHRY and CDR2 is SYGVKD. Trimming took 3 bases from V and 4 from J, leaving 13 bases between them. DNA for the CDR3: TGTGCCATCAGTGATGAGGGACTTCGGAATCAGCCCCAGCATTTT. It translates to CAISDEGLRNQPQHF.

The gene calls are TRBV5-5 and TRBJ1-5, with unresolved D. Trimming took 0 bases from V and 4 from J, leaving 8 bases between them. Germline V gene sequence: CDR1 SGHKS, CDR2 YYEKEE (reference sequence). CDR3 length equals 14 residues. CDR3 loop: CASSLAAGNQPQHF. As DNA, the CDR3 is TGTGCCAGCAGCTTGGCCGCGGGAAATCAGCCCCAGCATTTT.

This clone has more than one count but fewer than ten. The chain has TRBV2 and TRBJ1-1; D might be TRBD1 (5 bases). Germline V gives CDR1 SNHLY, CDR2 FYNNEI. The CDR3 loop spans 16 amino acids. Deletions cut 5 bases from V and 5 bases from J, with 21 bases between. The CDR3 region has the DNA TGTGCCAGCAGTACGTTCTCGTCGGACACCGGAACTGAAGCTTTCTTT. Encoded protein: CASSTFSSDTGTEAFF.

This chain joins TRBV7-9 and TRBJ2-1; 7 bases line up with TRBD1. From germline, CDR1 is SEHNR and CDR2 FQNEAQ (reference sequence). Unmatched junction bases numbered 13, after V lost 7 bases and J lost 7 bases. The CDR3 sequence is 15 residues long. As DNA, the CDR3 is TGTGCCAGCACACAGGGGCTTACCCCAGGGAATGAGCAGTTCTTC. Amino acid sequence: CASTQGLTPGNEQFF.

The V and J genes are TRBV7-8 and TRBJ1-2; 9 bases agree with TRBD1. The CDR3 extends over 15 amino acids. Germline CDR1 is SGHVS and CDR2 is FQNEAQ. The V segment lost 0 bases and the J segment 8 bases; nucleotides outside the gene matches: 7. CDR3 sequence: CASSLAGQGMGGYTF. CDR3 coding DNA: TGTGCCAGCAGCTTAGCGGGACAGGGTATGGGGGGCTACACCTTC.

This clone was seen only once. The chain recombines TRBV19 with TRBJ1-2; unclear D gene. The CDR3 sequence is 14 residues long. V was shortened by 6 bases and J by 1 base, with 12 bases between the two germline ends. The germline CDR1 and CDR2 sequences are LNHDA and SQIVND (reference sequence). This chain's CDR3 is CASRTPGVNYGYTF. CDR3 DNA sequence: TGTGCCAGTAGAACTCCGGGAGTTAACTATGGCTACACCTTC.

This chain connects TRBV5-1 to TRBJ2-1; 8 bases align to TRBD2. The trim removed 6 bases at V and 10 bases at J, leaving 3 bases unmatched. Germline CDR1 is SGHRS and CDR2 is YFSETQ. The CDR3 consists of 11 residues. This CDR3 is CASTERGEQFF. CDR3 in DNA: TGCGCCAGCACAGAGCGGGGGGAGCAGTTCTTC.